What follows are 9 T cell receptor beta chains derived from one specimen sequenced in a study of ipilimumab plus nivolumab after autologous stem cell transplantation. The assay was immunoSEQ multiplex PCR, and TCRdb's table has in-frame clones only and misses some. The table shows fewer than 20,000 clones, with about 81% occurring only once. Material: PBMCs, obtained in a trial of ipilimumab plus nivolumab as post-transplant consolidation. The origin of the receptors is a male donor with diffuse large B-cell lymphoma.

The chain has TRBV30 and TRBJ1-1; a weak D match, TRBD1 (5 bases). V was trimmed by 2 bases and J by 0 bases, leaving 16 bases between them. The CDR3 totals 16 residues. Per germline, CDR1 GTSNPN and CDR2 SVGIG (reference sequence). The CDR3 nucleotides read TGTGCCTGGAGTCCCAAGGGACGGATAATGAACACTGAAGCTTTCTTT. This sequence encodes CAWSPKGRIMNTEAFF.

This clone was observed a few times. The rearrangement uses TRBV28 and TRBJ1-5; tentatively, D is TRBD1 (6 bases). Trimming removed 6 bases from V and 1 base from J, with 13 bases in between. Germline loops: CDR1 MDHEN, CDR2 SYDVKM. This CDR3 comprises 15 residues. CDR3 protein: CASRTDSSSNQPQHF. The CDR3 DNA reads as TGTGCCAGCAGGACGGACAGTTCGAGCAATCAGCCCCAGCATTTT.

The V call is TRBV7-9, the J call TRBJ2-5, with 9 bases matching TRBD2. Trimming at V came to 5 bases and at J to 2 bases, leaving 6 bases not matched to a gene. This CDR3 is built from 15 residues. Germline V CDR1 and CDR2: SEHNR, FQNEAQ (reference sequence). CDR3 in amino acids: CASSPSGETQETQYF. For the CDR3, the DNA is TGTGCCAGCAGCCCTAGCGGGGAAACTCAAGAGACCCAGTACTTC.

The J gene is TRBJ2-7, the V gene TRBV7-4, with a possible D match to TRBD1 (6 bases). Germline lookup yields CDR1 SGHVT and CDR2 SQSDAQ. The V and J ends lost 9 bases and 4 bases respectively, with 19 bases between them. The CDR3 has 14 amino acids. The CDR3 protein is CASTRTAEIYEQYF. The CDR3 DNA follows: TGTGCCAGTACTCGGACAGCCGAAATTTACGAGCAGTACTTC.

The chain is built from TRBV11-3 and TRBJ2-1, with 8 bases aligning to TRBD1. Losses at the gene ends were 5 bases for V and 0 bases for J; bases not matched to a gene: 6. The CDR3 has 16 residues. Germline V gives CDR1 SGHNT, CDR2 YENEEA. For the CDR3, the DNA is TGTGCCAGCAGCCCAGGACAGGGTTTCTCCTACAATGAGCAGTTCTTC. Protein product: CASSPGQGFSYNEQFF.

The genes are TRBV2 and TRBJ2-5, with D maybe TRBD2 (6 bases). V was shortened by 9 bases and J by 7 bases, with 21 bases between the two germline ends. Germline V gives CDR1 SNHLY, CDR2 FYNNEI. This CDR3 has 14 amino acids. Written as DNA, the CDR3 is TGTGCCAGTACCCTGGGGGGAGTCAAGACGACCCAGTACTTC. Residues: CASTLGGVKTTQYF.

The J gene is TRBJ2-5, the V gene TRBV28; TRBD1 agrees at 8 bases. The CDR3 is 13 amino acids. The trim removed 5 bases at V and 4 bases at J, leaving 3 bases unmatched. The germline V gene encodes CDR1 MDHEN and CDR2 SYDVKM. The chain's CDR3 is CASSRTGRETQYF. The CDR3 DNA sequence: TGTGCCAGCAGTAGGACAGGGCGAGAGACCCAGTACTTC. Full variable domain (remainder filled in from reference TRBV28 and TRBJ2-5): DVKVTQSSRYLVKRTGEKVFLECVQDMDHENMFWYRQDPGLGLRLIYFSYDVKMKEKGDIPEGYSVSREKKERFSLILESASTNQTSMYLCASSRTGRETQYFGPGTRLLVL.

The chain carries TRBV5-6 and TRBJ2-7, with unresolved D. From germline, CDR1 is SGHDT and CDR2 YYEEEE. The length of the CDR3 is 14 residues. Trimming stripped 0 bases from V and 0 bases from J, with 7 bases between. CDR3 protein: CASSLAGHSYEQYF. CDR3 nucleotide sequence: TGTGCCAGCAGCTTGGCCGGCCACTCCTACGAGCAGTACTTC.

The rearrangement uses TRBV6-6 and TRBJ2-7; 9 bases agree with TRBD1. CDR1 is MNHNY, CDR2 SVGAGI, per germline (reference sequence). There are 16 residues in the CDR3. V trimming: 0 bases; J trimming: 3 bases; junction bases outside the gene matches: 6. The CDR3 sequence is CASSYSGTGSSYEQYF. The CDR3 nucleotides read TGTGCCAGCAGTTACTCGGGGACAGGGAGTAGCTACGAGCAGTACTTC.